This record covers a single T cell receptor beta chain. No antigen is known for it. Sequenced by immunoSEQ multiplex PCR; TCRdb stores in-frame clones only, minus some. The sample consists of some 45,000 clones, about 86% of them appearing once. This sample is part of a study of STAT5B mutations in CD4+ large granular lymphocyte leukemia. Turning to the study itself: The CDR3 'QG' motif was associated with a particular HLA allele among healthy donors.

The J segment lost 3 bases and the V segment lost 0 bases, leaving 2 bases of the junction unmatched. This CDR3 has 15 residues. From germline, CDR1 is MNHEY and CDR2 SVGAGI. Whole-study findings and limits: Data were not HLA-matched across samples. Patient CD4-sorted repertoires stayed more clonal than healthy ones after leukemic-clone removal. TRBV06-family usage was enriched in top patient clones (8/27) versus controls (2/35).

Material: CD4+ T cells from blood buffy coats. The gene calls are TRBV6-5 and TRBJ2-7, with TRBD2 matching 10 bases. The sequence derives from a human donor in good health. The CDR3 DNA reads TGTGCCAGCAGTTACTCGCCTAGCGGGAGCTACGAGCAGTACTTC. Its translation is CASSYSPSGSYEQYF.